This passage covers 32 T cell receptor beta chains from one sample sequenced in a study of cytomegalovirus exposure and HLA in healthy donors. Primers included in the PCR were 60 Vbeta and 13 Jbeta primers. Only in-frame clones appear in the TCRdb table, and some are missing; sequencing was by immunoSEQ multiplex PCR. The sample data list about 74,000 clones. What was sequenced was PBMCs. These receptors originate from a female donor in good health and CMV-seropositive.

This chain connects TRBV9 to TRBJ2-3, with 10 bases that match TRBD1. Germline assignment: CDR1 SGDLS and CDR2 YYNGEE. With V trimmed by 3 bases and J by 3 bases, 7 bases remained unmatched. The CDR3 is 16 residues long. The DNA for the CDR3 is TGTGCCAGCAGCGAACCGGGACAGGGGTGGACAGATACGCAGTATTTT. Protein product: CASSEPGQGWTDTQYF.

V gene TRBV7-2 combines with J gene TRBJ2-3; 8 bases agree with TRBD2. This CDR3 spans 14 amino acids. V dropped 5 bases and J dropped 1; count of bases not matched to a gene: 2. Germline V gene data show CDR1 as SGHTA and CDR2 as FQGNSA. In DNA form, the CDR3 reads TGTGCCAGCAGCGGCGGGGGGCGCACAGATACGCAGTATTTT. Protein: CASSGGGRTDTQYF.

This chain connects TRBV2 to TRBJ2-6; tentative D call: TRBD1 (5 bases). V lost 6 bases and J lost 0, with 12 bases in between. The CDR3 runs 16 residues. CDR1 and CDR2 (germline): SNHLY, FYNNEI. The CDR3, as DNA: TGTGCCAGCAGGGACATCCTCTTCTCTGGGGCCAACGTCCTGACTTTC. Its translation: CASRDILFSGANVLTF.

This sequence joins TRBV30 and TRBJ2-5; 11 bases are a match to TRBD2. V lost 5 bases to trimming and J lost 1 base; unmatched junction nucleotides: 6. Germline V gene data show CDR1 as GTSNPN and CDR2 as SVGIG (reference sequence). This CDR3 contains 15 residues. The CDR3 reads CAWDPGLAVQETQYF. In DNA, the CDR3 is TGTGCCTGGGACCCGGGACTAGCGGTCCAAGAGACCCAGTACTTC. Filled out from reference TRBV30 and TRBJ2-5, the complete variable domain reads SQTIHQWPATLVQPVGSPLSLECTVEGTSNPNLYWYRQAAGRGLQLLFYSVGIGQISSEVPQNLSASRPQDRQFILSSKKLLLSDSGFYLCAWDPGLAVQETQYFGPGTRLLVL.

The rearrangement uses TRBV6-6 and TRBJ1-5, with D hard to call. Germline loops: CDR1 MNHNY, CDR2 SVGAGI (reference sequence). Trimming removed 4 bases at V and 5 bases at J, with 18 bases between. This CDR3 has 16 residues. CDR3 loop: CASSWGGLGSHQPQHF. The CDR3 region has the DNA TGTGCCAGCAGTTGGGGAGGTCTTGGCAGTCATCAGCCCCAGCATTTT.

This chain connects TRBV18 to TRBJ1-2; 9 positions agree with TRBD1. V was clipped by 0 bases and J by 8 bases; unmatched bases: 7. The CDR3 length is 15 residues. CDR1 is KGHSH and CDR2 is LQKENI in the germline V gene. CDR3 DNA: TGTGCCAGCTCACCACCGAAACAGGGGGCAGGGGGCTACACCTTC. Amino acid sequence: CASSPPKQGAGGYTF.

J is TRBJ1-1 and V is TRBV19; D possibly corresponds to TRBD1 (6 bases). V was cut by 3 bases and J by 5 bases, with 13 bases left in between. Germline V gene lookup returns CDR1 LNHDA and CDR2 SQIVND (reference sequence). The length of the CDR3 is 14 residues. The CDR3 coding sequence is TGTGCCAGTAGTATTTTAGGGGGGGGGACTGAAGCTTTCTTT. It encodes CASSILGGGTEAFF.

The chain combines TRBV5-1 with TRBJ2-7, with a tentative D call TRBD1 (6 bases). V gave up 3 bases and J gave up 3 bases, with 16 bases separating them. Per germline, CDR1 SGHRS and CDR2 YFSETQ. This CDR3 contains 15 residues. The DNA of the CDR3 is TGCGCCAGCAGCTCGGACGGGACAAGTCGCTACGAGCAGTACTTC. Protein: CASSSDGTSRYEQYF.

The V gene is TRBV30, the J gene TRBJ1-6; D not resolved. V lost 3 bases to trimming and J lost 0 bases, with 6 bases between them. Germline V gives CDR1 GTSNPN, CDR2 SVGIG (reference sequence). CDR3 length: 14 amino acids. The CDR3 DNA reads as TGTGCCTGGAGACAGAGCTCCTATAATTCACCCCTCCACTTT. Its translation is CAWRQSSYNSPLHF.

The V call is TRBV19, the J call TRBJ1-2, with D hard to call. Germline V gene data show CDR1 as LNHDA and CDR2 as SQIVND (reference sequence). The CDR3 has 14 residues. Trimming pared 4 bases from V and 4 bases from J, leaving 13 bases between. This chain's CDR3 is CASSSGEPRYGYTF. In DNA form, the CDR3 reads TGTGCCAGTAGTAGCGGGGAGCCTCGCTATGGCTACACCTTC.

The genes are TRBV7-3 and TRBJ1-1; no clear D gene. CDR3 length: 14 residues. Trimming took off 0 bases at V and 4 bases at J, with 9 bases between the two ends. Germline lookup yields CDR1 SGHTA and CDR2 FQGTGA. The CDR3 DNA reads as TGTGCCAGCAGCTTAACGGGTGAGGGCACTGAAGCTTTCTTT. This gives the protein CASSLTGEGTEAFF.

The V gene is TRBV15, the J gene TRBJ2-6; D may be TRBD1 (5 bases). CDR3 size: 16 residues. Germline values: CDR1 LNHNV, CDR2 YYDKDF (reference sequence). Trimming pared 2 bases from V and 4 bases from J, leaving 12 bases between. CDR3 sequence (DNA): TGTGCCACCAGCAGATCACCAGGGTCCGGGGCCAACGTCCTGACTTTC. Translated, it gives CATSRSPGSGANVLTF.

This chain joins TRBV19 and TRBJ2-7, with TRBD1 as a possible D gene (6 bases). The CDR3 is made up of 13 amino acids. V dropped 10 bases and J dropped 5 bases, with 18 bases sitting between them. The V gene's germline CDR1 is LNHDA and CDR2 SQIVND (reference sequence). The CDR3 DNA is TGTGCCAACAAGACAGGACGACGCGACGAGCAGTACTTC. This encodes CANKTGRRDEQYF.

The V gene is TRBV30, the J gene TRBJ1-5; D may be TRBD1 (6 bases). V lost 5 bases and J lost 4, with 12 bases in between. Germline assignment: CDR1 GTSNPN and CDR2 SVGIG (reference sequence). This CDR3 is built from 13 residues. The DNA of the CDR3 is TGTGCCTGGGCCCAGGGGTGGAATCAGCCCCAGCATTTT. Translation gives CAWAQGWNQPQHF.

This chain connects TRBV6-6 to TRBJ1-2, with TRBD1 identical over 10 bases. The CDR3 consists of 16 residues. With V trimmed by 2 bases and J by 8 bases, 11 bases remained unmatched. Germline CDR1 and CDR2: MNHNY and SVGAGI (reference sequence). The CDR3 region is CASSYRIGGTGEGYTF. As DNA, the CDR3 is TGTGCCAGCAGTTACCGCATCGGCGGGACAGGGGAAGGCTACACCTTC.

This chain joins TRBV11-2 and TRBJ2-7; 9 nucleotides line up with TRBD2. Losses at the gene ends were 5 bases for V and 3 bases for J; bases not matched to a gene: 2. Germline loops: CDR1 SGHAT, CDR2 FQNNGV. This CDR3 spans 13 amino acids. The DNA for the CDR3 is TGTGCCAGCAGCCAGACTAGCGGCTACGAGCAGTACTTC. Its protein product is CASSQTSGYEQYF. Using reference TRBV11-2 and TRBJ2-7 for the parts outside the CDR3, the full variable domain is EAGVAQSPRYKIIEKRQSVAFWCNPISGHATLYWYQQILGQGPKLLIQFQNNGVVDDSQLPKDRFSAERLKGVDSTLKIQPAKLEDSAVYLCASSQTSGYEQYFGPGTRLTVT.

The genes are TRBV5-1 and TRBJ2-3; 13 bases agree with TRBD2. J gave up 5 bases and V 4 bases, and 10 bases lay outside the gene matches. The germline V gene encodes CDR1 SGHRS and CDR2 YFSETQ. There are 17 residues in the CDR3. CDR3 sequence reads: CASSTGLAGTRVDTQYF. The CDR3 DNA is TGCGCCAGCAGCACGGGACTAGCGGGGACTCGGGTAGATACGCAGTATTTT.

The genes are TRBV6-5 and TRBJ1-1; the D gene is possibly TRBD1 (6 bases). V was shortened by 3 bases and J by 8 bases, with 16 bases between the two germline ends. Germline loops: CDR1 MNHEY, CDR2 SVGAGI. There are 14 residues in the CDR3. For the CDR3, the DNA is TGTGCCAGCAGTTATAAATTCCGGGGGGCGGAAGCTTTCTTT. Translation: CASSYKFRGAEAFF.

The chain recombines TRBV6-5 with TRBJ1-5; 10 bases are shared with TRBD1. This CDR3 has 15 residues. Looked up from germline, CDR1 is MNHEY and CDR2 is SVGAGI. Trimming cost V 5 bases and J 5 bases; bases outside gene matches: 6. The CDR3: CASSQDRGMDQPQHF. CDR3 sequence (DNA): TGTGCCAGCAGTCAGGACAGGGGGATGGATCAGCCCCAGCATTTT.

The J gene is TRBJ1-5, the V gene TRBV30; no definite D call. The CDR3 contains 14 residues. The germline V and J ends were trimmed by 0 bases and 9 bases, with 15 bases remaining between them. The germline gives CDR1 GTSNPN, CDR2 SVGIG (reference sequence). The CDR3 protein is CAWSVLGGRGPQHF. The CDR3 DNA is TGTGCCTGGAGTGTACTGGGAGGACGGGGGCCCCAGCATTTT.

The CDR3 bases are TGTGCCAGCAGAACATCGCTCGGACAGGACCCCGAAGCTTTCTTT. Encoded protein: CASRTSLGQDPEAFF. J is TRBJ1-1 and V is TRBV11-2, with 7 bases identical to TRBD1. Trimming removed 6 bases from V and 8 bases from J; junction bases left unmatched: 15. Germline V gene data show CDR1 as SGHAT and CDR2 as FQNNGV. This CDR3 is built from 15 residues. Looking up the rest from reference TRBV11-2 and TRBJ1-1 gives the full variable domain: EAGVAQSPRYKIIEKRQSVAFWCNPISGHATLYWYQQILGQGPKLLIQFQNNGVVDDSQLPKDRFSAERLKGVDSTLKIQPAKLEDSAVYLCASRTSLGQDPEAFFGQGTRLTVV.

J is TRBJ2-5 and V is TRBV7-2, with a tentative D call TRBD1 (6 bases). V lost 4 bases, J lost 4 bases, and 13 bases lay in between. Germline V gene lookup returns CDR1 SGHTA and CDR2 FQGNSA. The CDR3 consists of 14 residues. The CDR3 DNA is TGTGCCAGCAGCTCGCCGGGACAACCAGAGACCCAGTACTTC. Protein product: CASSSPGQPETQYF.

The chain is built from TRBV7-2 and TRBJ2-1, with 11 bases identical to TRBD2. Germline CDR1 reads SGHTA; CDR2 reads FQGNSA. Trimming took 6 bases from V and 7 from J; bases not matched to a gene: 8. There are 15 residues in the CDR3. The CDR3 here is CASRRLAGGLNEQFF. CDR3 DNA sequence: TGTGCCAGCAGGCGGCTAGCGGGAGGTCTTAATGAGCAGTTCTTC.

This sequence joins TRBV10-2 and TRBJ2-7; possibly TRBD1 for D (6 bases). CDR1 and CDR2 (germline): WSHSY, SAAADI. The V end was cut by 4 bases, the J end by 3 bases, with 10 bases between. This CDR3 spans 13 amino acids. CDR3 sequence (DNA): TGCGCCAGCAGTGGGAACAGGGTCTACGAGCAGTACTTC. It yields the protein CASSGNRVYEQYF.

The chain carries TRBV9 and TRBJ2-1, with 8 bases fitting TRBD1. The trim removed 4 bases at V and 9 bases at J, leaving 9 bases unmatched. Germline loops: CDR1 SGDLS, CDR2 YYNGEE. The CDR3 has 14 amino acids. The CDR3 spells CASSKVGQGGEQFF. DNA of the CDR3: TGTGCCAGCAGCAAGGTAGGACAGGGAGGTGAGCAGTTCTTC.

The V and J genes are TRBV5-6 and TRBJ1-5, with D possibly matching TRBD1 (6 bases). There are 13 residues in the CDR3. In germline, CDR1 is SGHDT, CDR2 YYEEEE. V shed 0 bases and J shed 12 bases, with 13 bases lying between them. This CDR3 is CASSLGGQQGQHF. For the CDR3, the DNA is TGTGCCAGCAGCTTGGGCGGACAGCAGGGCCAGCATTTT. The full variable domain, in which reference TRBV5-6 and TRBJ1-5 provide the parts outside the CDR3, is DAGVTQSPTHLIKTRGQQVTLRCSPKSGHDTVSWYQQALGQGPQFIFQYYEEEERQRGNFPDRFSGHQFPNYSSELNVNALLLGDSALYLCASSLGGQQGQHFGDGTRLSIL.

V and J are TRBV6-1 and TRBJ1-2; 7 bases are shared with TRBD1. Trimming removed 6 bases from V and 8 bases from J; junction bases left unmatched: 9. CDR3 length: 13 amino acids. CDR1 and CDR2 (germline): MNHNS, SASEGT. CDR3 sequence (DNA): TGTGCCAGCAGGTCCGACAGGGCCAGGGGCTACACCTTC. It encodes CASRSDRARGYTF.

This sequence joins TRBV7-8 and TRBJ1-5, with a possible D match to TRBD1 (6 bases). The CDR3 consists of 16 residues. Germline-derived CDR1 and CDR2 are SGHVS and FQNEAQ. The germline V and J ends were trimmed by 4 bases and 3 bases, with 16 bases remaining between them. CDR3 amino acids: CASSSYRVGNNQPQHF. The CDR3 region has the DNA TGTGCCAGCAGCTCCTACAGGGTGGGGAACAATCAGCCCCAGCATTTT.

The chain uses TRBV30 and TRBJ2-7, with TRBD2 matching over 8 bases. J lost 0 bases, V lost 7 bases, and 11 bases had no gene match. Germline CDR1 and CDR2: GTSNPN and SVGIG (reference sequence). The CDR3 runs to 15 residues. The CDR3 sequence: CASTGGQRSSYEQYF. DNA of the CDR3: TGTGCCTCCACGGGAGGGCAGCGAAGCTCCTACGAGCAGTACTTC.

Here the CDR3 reads CASSGHLGLAGESDTQYF. CDR3 DNA sequence: TGTGCCAGCAGCGGACACCTGGGACTAGCGGGAGAATCAGATACGCAGTATTTT. The V call is TRBV11-1, the J call TRBJ2-3, with 14 bases that match TRBD2. The CDR3 totals 18 residues. In germline, CDR1 is SGHAT, CDR2 FQDESV (reference sequence). V shed 5 bases, J shed 4 bases, and the junction held 11 bases outside the gene matches.

The chain links TRBV5-1 to TRBJ2-1, with 14 bases lining up with TRBD2. The CDR3 is made up of 14 amino acids. CDR1 and CDR2 (germline): SGHRS, YFSETQ. The ends lost 2 bases at V and 9 bases at J; junction bases unmatched: 1. The chain's CDR3 is CASSLGLAGGEQFF. The CDR3 coding sequence is TGCGCCAGCAGCTTAGGACTAGCGGGAGGTGAGCAGTTCTTC.

The chain recombines TRBV7-6 with TRBJ2-5; TRBD2 agrees at 10 bases. Trimming cost V 1 base and J 3 bases; bases outside gene matches: 5. The germline gives CDR1 SGHVS, CDR2 FNYEAQ. The CDR3 is made up of 16 amino acids. CDR3 in amino acids: CASSLGGTSVKETQYF. The CDR3 bases are TGTGCCAGCAGCTTAGGGGGGACTAGCGTTAAAGAGACCCAGTACTTC.